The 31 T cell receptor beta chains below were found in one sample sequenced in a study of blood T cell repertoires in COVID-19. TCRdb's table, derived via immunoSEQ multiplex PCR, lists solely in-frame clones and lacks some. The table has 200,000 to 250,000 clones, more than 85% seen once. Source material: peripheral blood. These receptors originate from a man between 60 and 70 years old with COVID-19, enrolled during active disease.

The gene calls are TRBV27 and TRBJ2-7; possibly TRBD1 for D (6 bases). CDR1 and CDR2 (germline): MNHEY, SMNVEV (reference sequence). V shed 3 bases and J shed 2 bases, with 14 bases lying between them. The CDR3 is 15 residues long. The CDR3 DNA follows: TGTGCCAGCAGTTTTGTAGGGGGACAACCCTACGAGCAGTACTTC. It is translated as CASSFVGGQPYEQYF.

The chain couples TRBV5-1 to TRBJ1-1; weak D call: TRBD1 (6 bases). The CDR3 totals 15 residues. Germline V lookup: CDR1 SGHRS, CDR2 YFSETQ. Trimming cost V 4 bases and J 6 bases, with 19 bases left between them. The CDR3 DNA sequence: TGCGCCAGCAGCGACTTACAGGGTCCAGCGGCTGAAGCTTTCTTT. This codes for CASSDLQGPAAEAFF.

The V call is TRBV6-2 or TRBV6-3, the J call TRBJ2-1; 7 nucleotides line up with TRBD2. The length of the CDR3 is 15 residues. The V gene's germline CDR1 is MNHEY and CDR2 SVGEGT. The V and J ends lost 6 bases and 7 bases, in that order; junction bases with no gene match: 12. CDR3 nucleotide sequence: TGTGCCAGCAGCCTACGGGGGGAGTACCTAAATGAGCAGTTCTTC. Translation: CASSLRGEYLNEQFF.

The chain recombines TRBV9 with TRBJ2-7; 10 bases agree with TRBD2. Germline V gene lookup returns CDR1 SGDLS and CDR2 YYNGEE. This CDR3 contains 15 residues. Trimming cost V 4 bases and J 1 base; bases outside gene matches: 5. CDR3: CASSRLTSGSYEQYF. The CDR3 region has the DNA TGTGCCAGCAGCAGACTGACTAGCGGGTCCTACGAGCAGTACTTC.

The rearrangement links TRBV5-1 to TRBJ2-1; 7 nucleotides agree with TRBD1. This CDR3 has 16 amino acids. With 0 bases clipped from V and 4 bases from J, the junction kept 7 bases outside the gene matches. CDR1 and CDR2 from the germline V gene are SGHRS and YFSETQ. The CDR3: CASSLGQGHNYNEQFF. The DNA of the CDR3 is TGCGCCAGCAGCTTGGGACAGGGCCATAATTACAATGAGCAGTTCTTC.

This CDR3 reads CASRQAGNSPLHF. CDR3 DNA: TGTGCCAGTAGACAGGCTGGGAATTCACCCCTCCACTTT. The rearrangement links TRBV19 to TRBJ1-6; tentative D call: TRBD1 (5 bases). Germline V lookup: CDR1 LNHDA, CDR2 SQIVND (reference sequence). Trimming stripped 6 bases from V and 7 bases from J, with 10 bases between. This CDR3 contains 13 residues.

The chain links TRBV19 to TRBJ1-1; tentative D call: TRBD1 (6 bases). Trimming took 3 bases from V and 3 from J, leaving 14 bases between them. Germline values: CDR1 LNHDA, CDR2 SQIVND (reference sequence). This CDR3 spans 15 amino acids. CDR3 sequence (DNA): TGTGCCAGTAGTATGTGGGGGCGAGGGTACACTGAAGCTTTCTTT. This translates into CASSMWGRGYTEAFF.

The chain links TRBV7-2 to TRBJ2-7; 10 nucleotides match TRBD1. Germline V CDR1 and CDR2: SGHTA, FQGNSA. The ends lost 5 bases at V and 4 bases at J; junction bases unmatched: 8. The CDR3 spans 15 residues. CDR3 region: CASSPGGQGRYEQYF. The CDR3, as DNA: TGTGCCAGCAGCCCGGGGGGACAGGGGAGGTACGAGCAGTACTTC.

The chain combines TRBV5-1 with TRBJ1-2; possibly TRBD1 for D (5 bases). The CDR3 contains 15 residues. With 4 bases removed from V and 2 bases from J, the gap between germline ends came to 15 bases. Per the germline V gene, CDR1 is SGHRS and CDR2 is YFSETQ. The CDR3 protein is CASSPGTLDNYGYTF. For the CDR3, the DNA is TGCGCCAGCAGCCCCGGGACTCTCGACAACTATGGCTACACCTTC. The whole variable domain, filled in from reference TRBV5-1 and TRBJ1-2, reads KAGVTQTPRYLIKTRGQQVTLSCSPISGHRSVSWYQQTPGQGLQFLFEYFSETQRNKGNFPGRFSGRQFSNSRSEMNVSTLELGDSALYLCASSPGTLDNYGYTFGSGTRLTVV.

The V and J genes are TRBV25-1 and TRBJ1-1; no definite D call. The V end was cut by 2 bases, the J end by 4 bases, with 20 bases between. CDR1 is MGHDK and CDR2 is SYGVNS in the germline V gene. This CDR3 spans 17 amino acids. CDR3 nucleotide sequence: TGTGCCAGCAGTGAACCCGTCGGAAAAGGATCAGGCACTGAAGCTTTCTTT. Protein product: CASSEPVGKGSGTEAFF.

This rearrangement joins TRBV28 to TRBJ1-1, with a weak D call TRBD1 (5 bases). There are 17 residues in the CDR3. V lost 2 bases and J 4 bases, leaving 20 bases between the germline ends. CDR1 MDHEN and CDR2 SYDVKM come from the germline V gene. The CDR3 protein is CASSLGSVGSGGTEAFF. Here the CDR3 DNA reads TGTGCCAGCAGTTTAGGCTCAGTGGGGTCCGGGGGCACTGAAGCTTTCTTT.

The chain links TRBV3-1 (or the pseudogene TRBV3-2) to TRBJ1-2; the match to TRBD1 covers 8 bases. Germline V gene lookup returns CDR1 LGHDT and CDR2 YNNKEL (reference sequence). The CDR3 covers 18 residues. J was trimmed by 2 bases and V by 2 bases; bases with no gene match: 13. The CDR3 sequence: CASSQFPLLDRANYGYTF. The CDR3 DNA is TGTGCCAGCAGCCAATTCCCCCTGTTGGACAGGGCCAACTATGGCTACACCTTC.

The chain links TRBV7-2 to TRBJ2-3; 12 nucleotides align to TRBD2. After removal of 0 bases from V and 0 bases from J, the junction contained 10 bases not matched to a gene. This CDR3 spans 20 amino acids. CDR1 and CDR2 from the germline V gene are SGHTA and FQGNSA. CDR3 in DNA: TGTGCCAGCAGCTTAGCATTACTAGCGGGAGGTCTTTCTAGCACAGATACGCAGTATTTT. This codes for CASSLALLAGGLSSTDTQYF.

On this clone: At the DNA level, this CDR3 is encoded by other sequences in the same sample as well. For the CDR3, the DNA is TGCGCCAGCAGCCAAGTAGGGGGTTATGGCTACACCTTC. It translates to CASSQVGGYGYTF. The chain uses TRBV4-1 and TRBJ1-2; perhaps TRBD1 as D (6 bases). The CDR3 contains 13 residues. The germline gives CDR1 MGHRA, CDR2 YSYEKL. The V end lost 1 base, the J end lost 5 bases, and 8 bases lay between the germline ends.

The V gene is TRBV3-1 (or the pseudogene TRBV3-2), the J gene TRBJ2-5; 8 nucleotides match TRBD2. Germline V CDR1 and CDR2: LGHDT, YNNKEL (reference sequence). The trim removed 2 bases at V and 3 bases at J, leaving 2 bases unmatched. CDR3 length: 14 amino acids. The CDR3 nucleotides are TGTGCCAGCAGCCAAAATAGCGGGGAAGAGACCCAGTACTTC. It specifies CASSQNSGEETQYF.

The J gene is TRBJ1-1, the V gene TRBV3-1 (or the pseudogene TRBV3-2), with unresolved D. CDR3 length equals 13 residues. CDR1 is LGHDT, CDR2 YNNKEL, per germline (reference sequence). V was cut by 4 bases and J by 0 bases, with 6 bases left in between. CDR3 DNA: TGTGCCAGCAGCCTAGCTTTGAACACTGAAGCTTTCTTT. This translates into CASSLALNTEAFF.

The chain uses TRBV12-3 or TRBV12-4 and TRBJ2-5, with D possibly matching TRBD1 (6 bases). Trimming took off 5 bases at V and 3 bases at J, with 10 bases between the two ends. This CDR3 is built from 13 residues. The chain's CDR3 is CASSPPGEETQYF. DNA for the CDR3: TGTGCCAGCAGTCCCCCAGGGGAAGAGACCCAGTACTTC.

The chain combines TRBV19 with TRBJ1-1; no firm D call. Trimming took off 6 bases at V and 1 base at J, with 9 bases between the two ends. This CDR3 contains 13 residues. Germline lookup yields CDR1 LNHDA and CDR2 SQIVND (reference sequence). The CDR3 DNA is TGTGCCAGTAGATATATGGCGAACACTGAAGCTTTCTTT. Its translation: CASRYMANTEAFF.

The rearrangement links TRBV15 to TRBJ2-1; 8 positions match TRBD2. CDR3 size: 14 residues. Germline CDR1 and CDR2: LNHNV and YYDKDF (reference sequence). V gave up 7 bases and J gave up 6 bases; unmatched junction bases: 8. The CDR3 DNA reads TGTGCCACCACAGCGGGGGCTCTAATCAATGAGCAGTTCTTC. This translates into CATTAGALINEQFF.

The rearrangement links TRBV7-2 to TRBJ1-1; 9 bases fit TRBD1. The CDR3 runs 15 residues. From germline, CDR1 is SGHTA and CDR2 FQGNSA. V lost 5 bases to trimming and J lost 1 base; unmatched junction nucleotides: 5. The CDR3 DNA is TGTGCCAGCAGCCCACGGGACAGGGCGAACACTGAAGCTTTCTTT. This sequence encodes CASSPRDRANTEAFF.

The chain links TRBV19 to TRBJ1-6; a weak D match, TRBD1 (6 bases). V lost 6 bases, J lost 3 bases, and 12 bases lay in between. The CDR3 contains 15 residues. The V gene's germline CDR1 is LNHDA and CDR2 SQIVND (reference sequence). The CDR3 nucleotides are TGTGCCAGTAGCCGCACAGGGATCTATAATTCACCCCTCCACTTT. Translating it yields CASSRTGIYNSPLHF.

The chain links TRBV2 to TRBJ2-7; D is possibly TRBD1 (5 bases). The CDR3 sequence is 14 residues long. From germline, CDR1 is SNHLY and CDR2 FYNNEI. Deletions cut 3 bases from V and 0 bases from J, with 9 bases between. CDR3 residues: CASSDAGYSYEQYF. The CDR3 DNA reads TGTGCCAGCAGTGATGCAGGGTACTCCTACGAGCAGTACTTC.

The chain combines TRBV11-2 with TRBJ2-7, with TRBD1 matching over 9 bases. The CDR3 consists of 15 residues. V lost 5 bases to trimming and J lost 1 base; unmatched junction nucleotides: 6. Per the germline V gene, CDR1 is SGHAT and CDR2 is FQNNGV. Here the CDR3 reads CASSPRTGDSYEQYF. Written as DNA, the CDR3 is TGTGCCAGCAGCCCCCGGACAGGGGATTCCTACGAGCAGTACTTC.

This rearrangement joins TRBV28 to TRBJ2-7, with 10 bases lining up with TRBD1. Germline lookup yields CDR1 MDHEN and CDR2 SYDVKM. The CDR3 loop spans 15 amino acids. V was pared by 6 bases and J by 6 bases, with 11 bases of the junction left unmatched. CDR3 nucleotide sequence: TGTGCCAGCAGCAGACTGACAGGGGGCAAGCTCGAGCAGTACTTC. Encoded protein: CASSRLTGGKLEQYF.

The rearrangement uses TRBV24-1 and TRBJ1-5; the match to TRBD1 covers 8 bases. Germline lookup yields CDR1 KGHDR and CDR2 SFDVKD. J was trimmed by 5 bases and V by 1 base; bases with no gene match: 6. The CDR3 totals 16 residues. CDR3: CATSDFGGQGDQPQHF. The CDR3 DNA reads TGTGCCACCAGTGATTTCGGAGGACAGGGAGATCAGCCCCAGCATTTT.

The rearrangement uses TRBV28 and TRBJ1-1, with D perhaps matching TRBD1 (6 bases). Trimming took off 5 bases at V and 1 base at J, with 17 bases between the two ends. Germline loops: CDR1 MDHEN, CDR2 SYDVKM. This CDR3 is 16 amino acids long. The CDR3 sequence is CASSAHYREKNTEAFF. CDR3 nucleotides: TGTGCCAGCAGTGCCCATTACAGGGAGAAGAACACTGAAGCTTTCTTT.

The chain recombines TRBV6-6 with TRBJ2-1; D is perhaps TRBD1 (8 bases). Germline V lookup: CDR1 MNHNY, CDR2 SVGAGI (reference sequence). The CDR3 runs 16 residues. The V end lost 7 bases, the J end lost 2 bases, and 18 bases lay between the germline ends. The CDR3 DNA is TGTGCCAGCATCCACGGGGGGACAGGACCCTACAATGAGCAGTTCTTC. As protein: CASIHGGTGPYNEQFF.

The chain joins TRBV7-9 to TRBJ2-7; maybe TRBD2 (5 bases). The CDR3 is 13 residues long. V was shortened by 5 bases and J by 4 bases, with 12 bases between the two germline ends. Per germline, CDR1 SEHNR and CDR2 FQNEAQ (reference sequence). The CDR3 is CASSRGPEYEQYF. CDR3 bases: TGTGCCAGCAGCCGAGGGCCCGAATACGAGCAGTACTTC. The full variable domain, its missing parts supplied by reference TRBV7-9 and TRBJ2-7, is DTGVSQNPRHKITKRGQNVTFRCDPISEHNRLYWYRQTLGQGPEFLTYFQNEAQLEKSRLLSDRFSAERPKGSFSTLEIQRTEQGDSAMYLCASSRGPEYEQYFGPGTRLTVT.

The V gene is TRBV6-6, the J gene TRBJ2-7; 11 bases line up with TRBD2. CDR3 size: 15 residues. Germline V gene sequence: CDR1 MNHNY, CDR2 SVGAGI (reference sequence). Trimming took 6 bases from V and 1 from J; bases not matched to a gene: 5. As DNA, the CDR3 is TGTGCCAGCAGGGTAGCGGGAGGGTCTTCCTACGAGCAGTACTTC. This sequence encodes CASRVAGGSSYEQYF.

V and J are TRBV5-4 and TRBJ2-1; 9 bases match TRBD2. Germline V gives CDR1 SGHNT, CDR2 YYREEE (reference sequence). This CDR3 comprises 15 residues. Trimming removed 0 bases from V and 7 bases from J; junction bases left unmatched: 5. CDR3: CASSLGREGRNEQFF. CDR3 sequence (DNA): TGTGCCAGCAGCTTGGGGCGGGAGGGCCGGAATGAGCAGTTCTTC.

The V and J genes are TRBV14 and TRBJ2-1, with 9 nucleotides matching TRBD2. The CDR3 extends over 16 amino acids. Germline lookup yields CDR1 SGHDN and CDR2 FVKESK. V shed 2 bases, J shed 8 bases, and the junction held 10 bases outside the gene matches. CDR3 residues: CASSQTPGLAGDEQFF. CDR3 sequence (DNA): TGTGCCAGCAGCCAAACACCGGGACTAGCTGGGGATGAGCAGTTCTTC.